This TCR beta chain was captured in a study of sequential checkpoint blockade in melanoma. Study at large: Arm A got nivolumab then ipilimumab; arm B the reverse, 1:1. Both treatment sequences were followed by maintenance nivolumab.

Treatment specified: randomized to nivolumab then ipilimumab (arm A) or the reverse (arm B). Clones were sequenced by immunoSEQ multiplex PCR, and TCRdb holds only the in-frame ones, with some missing. The repertoire holds about 17,000 clones, with about 67% as singletons. CDR3 size: 15 residues. Per the germline V gene, CDR1 is SNHLY and CDR2 is FYNNEI. V gave up 7 bases and J gave up 1 base; unmatched junction bases: 6. Source: CD8+ T cells sorted from blood (inferred from file names), taken from a patient given nivolumab and ipilimumab in sequence. The J gene is TRBJ2-1, the V gene TRBV2; TRBD2 matches 8 bases. This sequence originates from a human donor with melanoma. The CDR3 DNA is TGTGCCAGCACCCAGCGGGGGCCGTCCTACAATGAGCAGTTCTTC. This codes for CASTQRGPSYNEQFF. Using reference TRBV2 and TRBJ2-1 for the parts outside the CDR3, the full variable domain is EPEVTQTPSHQVTQMGQEVILRCVPISNHLYFYWYRQILGQKVEFLVSFYNNEISEKSEIFDDQFSVERPDGSNFTLKIRSTKLEDSAMYFCASTQRGPSYNEQFFGPGTRLTVL.